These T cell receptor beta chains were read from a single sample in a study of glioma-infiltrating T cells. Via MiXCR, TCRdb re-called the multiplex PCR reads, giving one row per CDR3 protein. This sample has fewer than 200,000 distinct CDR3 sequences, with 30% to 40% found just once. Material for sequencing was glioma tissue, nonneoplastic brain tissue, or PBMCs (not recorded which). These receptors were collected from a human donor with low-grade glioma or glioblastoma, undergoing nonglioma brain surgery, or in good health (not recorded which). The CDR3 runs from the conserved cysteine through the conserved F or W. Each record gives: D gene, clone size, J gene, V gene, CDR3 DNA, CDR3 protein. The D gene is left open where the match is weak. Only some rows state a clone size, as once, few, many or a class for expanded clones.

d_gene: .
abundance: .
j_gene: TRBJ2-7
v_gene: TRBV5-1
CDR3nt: TGCGCCAGCAGCGATGGAAGGGGGTCCTACAAGCAGTACTTC
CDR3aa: CASSDGRGSYKQYF

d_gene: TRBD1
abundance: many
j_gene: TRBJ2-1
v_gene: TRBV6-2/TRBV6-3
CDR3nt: TGTGCCAGCACCCCGACAGGGAACAATGAGCAGTTCTTC
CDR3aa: CASTPTGNNEQFF

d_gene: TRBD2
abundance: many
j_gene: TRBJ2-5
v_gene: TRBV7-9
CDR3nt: TGTGCCAGCAGCACGACTAGCGGGAGTCTGCGAGAGACCCAGTACTTC
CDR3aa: CASSTTSGSLRETQYF

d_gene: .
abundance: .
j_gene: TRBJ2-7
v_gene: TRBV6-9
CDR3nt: TGTGCCAGCAGTTATGGGAAAGAGTTATACGAGCAGTACTTC
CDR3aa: CASSYGKELYEQYF

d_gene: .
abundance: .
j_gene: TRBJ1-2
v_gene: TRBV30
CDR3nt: TGTGCCTGGGTGTTGGTGAACTATGGCTACACCTTC
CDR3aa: CAWVLVNYGYTF

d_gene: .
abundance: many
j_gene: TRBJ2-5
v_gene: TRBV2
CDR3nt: TGTGCCAGCACCCAAGTTTTTGAGGAGACCCAGTACTTC
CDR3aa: CASTQVFEETQYF

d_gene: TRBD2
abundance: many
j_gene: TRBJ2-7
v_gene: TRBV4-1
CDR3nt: TGCGCCAGCAGCGGCCGGACTAGCGGAAGCTCCTACGAGCAGTACTTC
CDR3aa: CASSGRTSGSSYEQYF

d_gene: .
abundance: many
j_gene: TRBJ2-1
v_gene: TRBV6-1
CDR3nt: TGTGCCAGCAGTGAGTACAGCTCCTACAATGAGCAGTTCTTC
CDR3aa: CASSEYSSYNEQFF

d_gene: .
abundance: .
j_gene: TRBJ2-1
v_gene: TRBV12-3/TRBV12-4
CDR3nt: TGTGCCAGCACCCTTGCCCGGAGGGGAAACGAGCAGTTCTTC
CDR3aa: CASTLARRGNEQFF

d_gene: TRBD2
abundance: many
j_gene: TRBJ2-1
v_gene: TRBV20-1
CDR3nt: TGCAGTGGTTACCTAGCGGGCACACCCTCCTACAATGAGCAGTTCTTC
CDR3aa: CSGYLAGTPSYNEQFF

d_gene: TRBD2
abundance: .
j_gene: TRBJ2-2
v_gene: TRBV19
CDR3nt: TGTGCCAGTAGTATACTTCGGGGGGGTTTGGGCACCGGGGAGCTGTTTTTT
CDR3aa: CASSILRGGLGTGELFF

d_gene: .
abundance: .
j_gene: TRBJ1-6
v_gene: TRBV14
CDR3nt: TGTGCCAGCAGCCGCTTACGGGACAAAGGGGATTCACCCCTCCACTTT
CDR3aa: CASSRLRDKGDSPLHF

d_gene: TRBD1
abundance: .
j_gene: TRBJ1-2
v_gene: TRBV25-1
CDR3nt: TGTGTCAGCAGTGAAAAAGAAGGGGGCAAGAATGGCTACATCTTC
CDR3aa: CVSSEKEGGKNGYIF

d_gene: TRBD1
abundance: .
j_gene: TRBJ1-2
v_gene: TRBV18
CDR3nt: TGTGCCAGCTCACCAGTATTGGCGGGACAGGGGGCCACCCGCTATGGCTACACCTTC
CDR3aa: CASSPVLAGQGATRYGYTF

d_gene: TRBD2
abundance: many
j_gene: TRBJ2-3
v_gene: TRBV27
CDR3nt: TGTGCCAGCAGTCCGATGAGCGGGAGGGCCGGGGACACAGATACGCAGTATTTT
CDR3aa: CASSPMSGRAGDTDTQYF

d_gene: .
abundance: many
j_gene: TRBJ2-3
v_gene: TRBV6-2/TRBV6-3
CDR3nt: TGTGCCAGCAGAACGAGCGGTAGCACAGATACGCAGTATTTT
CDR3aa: CASRTSGSTDTQYF

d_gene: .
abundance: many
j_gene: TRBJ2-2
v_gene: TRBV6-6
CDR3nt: TGTGCCAGCAGTTACTACCGAGCGAACACCGGGGAGCTGTTTTTT
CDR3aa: CASSYYRANTGELFF

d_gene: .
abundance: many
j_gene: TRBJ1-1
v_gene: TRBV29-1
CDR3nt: TGCAGCGCCCTCATGGGGGCCACTGAAGCTTTCTTT
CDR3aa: CSALMGATEAFF

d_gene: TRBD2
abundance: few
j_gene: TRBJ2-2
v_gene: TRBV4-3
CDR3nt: TGCGCCAGCAGTGGAGGGACTAGCGGCACCGGGGAGCTGTTTTTT
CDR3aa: CASSGGTSGTGELFF

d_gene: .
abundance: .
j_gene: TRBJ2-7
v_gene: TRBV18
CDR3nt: TGTGCCAGCTCACTACCAGGGATCTCCTACGAGCAGTACTTC
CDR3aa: CASSLPGISYEQYF

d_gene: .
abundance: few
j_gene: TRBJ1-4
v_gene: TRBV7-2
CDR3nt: TGTGCCAGCAGGACGGGGGGGGCTGGTGAAAAACTGTTTTTT
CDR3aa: CASRTGGAGEKLFF

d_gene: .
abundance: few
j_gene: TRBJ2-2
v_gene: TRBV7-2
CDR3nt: TGTGCCAGCAGCTTTTCGATCGGCGATGCCACCGGGGAGCTGTTTTTT
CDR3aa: CASSFSIGDATGELFF